One sample yielded the 14 T cell receptor beta chains listed below, sequenced in a study of technical replicates of blood from several donors (TCRdb year 2017). Library generation was performed with the immunoSEQ multiplex PCR assay. TCRdb took over this immuneACCESS table, retaining in-frame rearrangements with V and J assigned. Such tables are incomplete; in checked studies, under half of the missing clones stem from an unresolved V gene, and the remainder is unexplained. The sample contains approximately 97,000 clones, approximately 96% of them found a single time. The biggest ten clones account for under 0.45% of the sample. Sequencing was performed on T cells isolated from PBMCs. These receptor sequences come from a human donor in good health.

This clone has just one count. This chain connects TRBV29-1 to TRBJ2-5, with D perhaps TRBD1 (5 bases). There are 12 residues in the CDR3. Germline V lookup: CDR1 SQVTM, CDR2 ANQGSEA. V lost 3 bases, J lost 5 bases, and 10 bases lay in between. The CDR3 coding sequence is TGCAGCGTTGATTTAGGGGTGGAGACCCAGTACTTC. It codes for CSVDLGVETQYF.

The rearrangement links TRBV5-8 to TRBJ2-3; the match to TRBD1 covers 7 bases. V trimming: 3 bases; J trimming: 2 bases; junction bases outside the gene matches: 6. The germline CDR1 and CDR2 sequences are SGHTS and YDEGEE. The CDR3 sequence is 15 residues long. The CDR3 protein is CASSSRTGPTDTQYF. CDR3 nucleotide sequence: TGTGCCAGCAGCTCAAGGACAGGTCCCACAGATACGCAGTATTTT.

This chain uses TRBV18 with TRBJ2-7; 9 bases fit TRBD2. This CDR3 is built from 17 residues. The germline gives CDR1 KGHSH, CDR2 LQKENI. Trimming removed 0 bases from V and 4 bases from J; junction bases left unmatched: 10. The CDR3 coding sequence is TGTGCCAGCTCACCACCGGAGCGGGAGGTCTCTGGTTACGAGCAGTACTTC. As protein: CASSPPEREVSGYEQYF.

The gene calls are TRBV4-3 and TRBJ1-2, with 9 bases matching TRBD1. Germline-derived CDR1 and CDR2 are LGHNA and YSLEER. This CDR3 has 14 residues. Trimming cost V 1 base and J 8 bases; bases outside gene matches: 5. CDR3 loop: CASSQGDRAGGYTF. CDR3 in DNA: TGCGCCAGCAGCCAAGGGGACAGGGCTGGAGGCTACACCTTC.

This clone has only one observation. The rearrangement uses TRBV25-1 and TRBJ2-1; D is unresolved. Trimming pared 6 bases from V and 9 bases from J, leaving 12 bases between. This CDR3 comprises 12 residues. The germline V gene encodes CDR1 MGHDK and CDR2 SYGVNS. Here the CDR3 reads CASRPESVEQFF. CDR3 sequence (DNA): TGTGCCAGCAGACCCGAGAGTGTTGAGCAGTTCTTC.

The chain has TRBV25-1 and TRBJ2-7, with D perhaps TRBD2 (5 bases). V lost 6 bases and J 5 bases, leaving 14 bases between the germline ends. The CDR3 loop spans 13 amino acids. Germline V gene data show CDR1 as MGHDK and CDR2 as SYGVNS. CDR3 DNA: TGTGCCAGCAGAGTCCAAGGGAGCCACGAGCAGTACTTC. It yields the protein CASRVQGSHEQYF.

The V call is TRBV29-1, the J call TRBJ2-4; 9 bases map to TRBD2. V trimming: 4 bases; J trimming: 0 bases; junction bases outside the gene matches: 4. Germline V lookup: CDR1 SQVTM, CDR2 ANQGSEA. The CDR3 loop spans 15 amino acids. The DNA for the CDR3 is TGCAGCGTTGTCCTAGCGGGATTAGCCAAAAACATTCAGTACTTC. Translated, it gives CSVVLAGLAKNIQYF.

The chain combines TRBV18 with TRBJ2-3; D not certain. The CDR3 sequence is 13 residues long. Trimming stripped 5 bases from V and 0 bases from J, with 6 bases between. Germline CDR1 is KGHSH and CDR2 is LQKENI. CDR3 in amino acids: CASSYQSTDTQYF. CDR3 DNA: TGTGCCAGCTCATATCAGAGCACAGATACGCAGTATTTT. The full variable domain, its missing parts supplied by reference TRBV18 and TRBJ2-3, is NAGVMQNPRHLVRRRGQEARLRCSPMKGHSHVYWYRQLPEEGLKFMVYLQKENIIDESGMPKERFSAEFPKEGPSILRIQQVVRGDSAAYFCASSYQSTDTQYFGPGTRLTVL.

The J gene is TRBJ2-7, the V gene TRBV5-1; TRBD2 matches at 11 bases. The V gene's germline CDR1 is SGHRS and CDR2 YFSETQ. Trimming removed 4 bases from V and 7 bases from J; junction bases left unmatched: 10. CDR3 length: 15 residues. CDR3 DNA: TGCGCCAGCAGCGAAACTAGCGGGGGACTGGGGGAGCAGTACTTC. It yields the protein CASSETSGGLGEQYF.

The rearrangement joins TRBV25-1 to TRBJ1-4; the D gene is possibly TRBD1 (5 bases). Trimming took 3 bases from V and 7 from J, leaving 15 bases between them. The CDR3 runs to 15 residues. Looked up from germline, CDR1 is MGHDK and CDR2 is SYGVNS. The CDR3 is CASSDRQGLAEKLFF. In DNA, the CDR3 is TGTGCCAGCAGTGATAGGCAGGGTTTGGCTGAAAAACTGTTTTTT.

The chain has TRBV30 and TRBJ1-2; TRBD1 agrees at 8 bases. The CDR3 totals 15 residues. Germline trimming cut 3 bases from V and 1 base from J; bases unmatched to any gene: 7. In germline, CDR1 is GTSNPN, CDR2 SVGIG (reference sequence). CDR3 bases: TGTGCCTGGAGAGGTGACAGGGGAGGTAACTATGGCTACACCTTC. As protein: CAWRGDRGGNYGYTF.

The chain employs TRBV7-9 and TRBJ2-1; D uncertain. The length of the CDR3 is 14 residues. Trimming stripped 10 bases from V and 8 bases from J, with 21 bases between. Germline-derived CDR1 and CDR2 are SEHNR and FQNEAQ (reference sequence). CDR3 DNA: TGTGCCACCCACCTAGGAGAAGCTCCGGATGAGCAGTTCTTC. Encoded protein: CATHLGEAPDEQFF.

This clone has a single count. The chain links TRBV19 to TRBJ2-1; TRBD2 agrees at 8 bases. V lost 5 bases and J lost 2; bases outside the gene matches: 8. This CDR3 spans 16 amino acids. From germline, CDR1 is LNHDA and CDR2 SQIVND (reference sequence). CDR3 coding DNA: TGTGCCAGTAGTTTCTCGACTAGCGAAACCTACAATGAGCAGTTCTTC. This encodes CASSFSTSETYNEQFF.

The chain links TRBV28 to TRBJ1-2; TRBD1 is a possible D gene (5 bases). Germline CDR1 and CDR2: MDHEN and SYDVKM. This CDR3 is built from 12 residues. Trimming pared 5 bases from V and 3 bases from J, leaving 7 bases between. CDR3 bases: TGTGCCAGCAGTGGGGCAGACTATGGCTACACCTTC. Translation gives CASSGADYGYTF.